This T cell receptor beta chain was identified in a study of control samples from healthy donors and cancer patients. This CDR3 contains 15 residues. The ends were cut back, 2 bases at V and 1 base at J, with 11 bases in the middle. CDR1 MNHEY and CDR2 SMNVEV come from the germline V gene (reference sequence). Profiled with immunoSEQ multiplex PCR; TCRdb holds only in-frame clones, not every one. Of about 89,000 clones detected, around nine tenths appear once; the ten largest clones hold under 25%. Sequences were obtained from blood. The J gene is TRBJ1-1, the V gene TRBV27, with D perhaps matching TRBD1 (5 bases). The origin of this receptor is a man under 40 in good health. CDR3 in DNA: TGTGCCAGCAGTTTAGGGCCGGGGCGGAACACTGAAGCTTTCTTT. It encodes CASSLGPGRNTEAFF.